The rows below give T cell receptor beta chains drawn from one sample of a study of blood T cells in healthy people across ages. TCRdb called the 5' RACE reads again in MiXCR, with one record for every CDR3 protein. The sample lists around 1.5 million distinct CDR3 sequences; about 35% were seen once. Material for sequencing was blood. The source of these receptors is a woman under 40 in good health. Each CDR3 is given with its conserved first and last residue.

>TRBJ2-3|TRBV4-1
CASSQGGGTADTQYF
>TRBJ1-2|TRBV6-5
CASSSSAGQGWGYTF
>.|TRBV29-1
CSVVQPGIYEQFF
>TRBJ1-1|TRBV11-2
CASSSPGLTMNTEAFF
>TRBJ2-7|TRBV9
CASSPRAYGYEQYF
>TRBJ2-3|TRBV3-1
CASSQASGKSTDTQYF
>TRBJ2-3|TRBV12-3/TRBV12-4
CASSFGHGTDTQYF
>TRBJ1-4|TRBV6-1
CASRRAGETTNEKLFF
>TRBJ2-3|TRBV20-1
CSARYGQGIDTQYF
>TRBJ2-2|TRBV10-3
CAVSQMELAGTGELFF